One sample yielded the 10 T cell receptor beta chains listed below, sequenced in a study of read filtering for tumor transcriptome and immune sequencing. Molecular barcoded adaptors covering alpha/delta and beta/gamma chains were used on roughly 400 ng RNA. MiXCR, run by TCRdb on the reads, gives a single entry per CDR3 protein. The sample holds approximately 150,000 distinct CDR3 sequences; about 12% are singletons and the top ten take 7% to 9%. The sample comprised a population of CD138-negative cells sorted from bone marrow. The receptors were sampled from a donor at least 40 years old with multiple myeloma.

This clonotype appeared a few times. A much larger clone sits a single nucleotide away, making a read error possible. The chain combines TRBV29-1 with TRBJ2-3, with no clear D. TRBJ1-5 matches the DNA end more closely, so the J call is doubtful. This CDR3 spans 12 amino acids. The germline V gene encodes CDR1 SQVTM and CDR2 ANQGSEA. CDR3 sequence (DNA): TGCAGCGGACATCTAGGCACAGATACGCAGCATTTT. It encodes CSGHLGTDTQHF.

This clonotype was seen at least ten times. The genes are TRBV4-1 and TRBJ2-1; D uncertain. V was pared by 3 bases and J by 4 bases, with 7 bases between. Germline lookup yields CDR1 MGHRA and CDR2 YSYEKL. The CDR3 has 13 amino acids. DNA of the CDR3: TGCGCCAGCAGCCAGCCCCAATACAATGAGCAGTTCTTC. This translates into CASSQPQYNEQFF.

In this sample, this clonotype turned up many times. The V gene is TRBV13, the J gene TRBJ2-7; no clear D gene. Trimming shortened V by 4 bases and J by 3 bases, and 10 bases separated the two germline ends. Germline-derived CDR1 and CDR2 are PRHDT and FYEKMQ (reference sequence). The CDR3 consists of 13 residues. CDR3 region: CASSSPDLYEQYF. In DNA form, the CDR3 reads TGTGCCAGCAGCTCACCGGACCTCTACGAGCAGTACTTC.

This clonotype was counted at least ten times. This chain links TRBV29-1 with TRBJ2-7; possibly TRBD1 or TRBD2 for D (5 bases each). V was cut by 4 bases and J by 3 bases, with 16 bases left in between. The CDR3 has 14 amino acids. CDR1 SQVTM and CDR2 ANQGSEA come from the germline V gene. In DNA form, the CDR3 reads TGCAGCGTTGGTGGGGGAAGGTCGTACTACGAGCAGTACTTC. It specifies CSVGGGRSYYEQYF.

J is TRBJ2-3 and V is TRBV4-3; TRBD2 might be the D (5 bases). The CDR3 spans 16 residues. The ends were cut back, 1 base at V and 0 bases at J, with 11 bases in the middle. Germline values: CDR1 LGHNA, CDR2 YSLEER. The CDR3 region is CASSQVLGVSTDTQYF. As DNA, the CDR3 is TGCGCCAGCAGCCAAGTGTTGGGAGTCAGCACAGATACGCAGTATTTT.

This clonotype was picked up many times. The CDR3 loop is CASSPLGASYEQYF. Here the CDR3 DNA reads TGTGCCAGCAGCCCCCTCGGGGCCTCCTACGAGCAGTACTTC. The chain employs TRBV14 and TRBJ2-7; D is possibly TRBD1 or TRBD2 (5 bases each). The CDR3 extends over 14 amino acids. V was cut by 4 bases and J by 0 bases, with 10 bases left in between. The germline V gene encodes CDR1 SGHDN and CDR2 FVKESK.

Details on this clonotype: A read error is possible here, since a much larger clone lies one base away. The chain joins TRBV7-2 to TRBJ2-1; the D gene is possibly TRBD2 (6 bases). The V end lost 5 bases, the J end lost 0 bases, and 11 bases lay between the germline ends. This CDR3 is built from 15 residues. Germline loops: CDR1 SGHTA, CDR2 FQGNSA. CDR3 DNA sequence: TGTGCCAGCAGCCTGGTCGGGAGCTCCTACAATGAGCAGTTCTTC. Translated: CASSLVGSSYNEQFF.

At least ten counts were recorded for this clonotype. CDR3 bases: TGTGCCAGCAGTCCCCGGGGGACTAGCGGGAATGTAGATACGCAGTATTTT. Translation: CASSPRGTSGNVDTQYF. This rearrangement joins TRBV27 to TRBJ2-3; 13 positions match TRBD2. CDR3 length: 17 residues. The V gene's germline CDR1 is MNHEY and CDR2 SMNVEV (reference sequence). The V and J ends lost 5 bases and 5 bases, in that order; junction bases with no gene match: 10.

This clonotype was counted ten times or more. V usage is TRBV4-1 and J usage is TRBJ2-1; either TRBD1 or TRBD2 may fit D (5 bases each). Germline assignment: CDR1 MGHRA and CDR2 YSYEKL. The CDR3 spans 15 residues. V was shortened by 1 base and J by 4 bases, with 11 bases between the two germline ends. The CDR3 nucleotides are TGCGCCAGCAGCCAAGCGGGGCTGGGATACAATGAGCAGTTCTTC. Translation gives CASSQAGLGYNEQFF.

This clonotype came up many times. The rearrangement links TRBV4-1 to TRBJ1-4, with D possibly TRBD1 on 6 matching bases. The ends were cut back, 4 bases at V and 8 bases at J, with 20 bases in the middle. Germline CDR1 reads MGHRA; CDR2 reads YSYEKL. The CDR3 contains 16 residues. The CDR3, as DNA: TGCGCCAGCAGCCGAGGACAGACCAGGTCTGAGGAAAAACTGTTTTTT. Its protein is CASSRGQTRSEEKLFF.